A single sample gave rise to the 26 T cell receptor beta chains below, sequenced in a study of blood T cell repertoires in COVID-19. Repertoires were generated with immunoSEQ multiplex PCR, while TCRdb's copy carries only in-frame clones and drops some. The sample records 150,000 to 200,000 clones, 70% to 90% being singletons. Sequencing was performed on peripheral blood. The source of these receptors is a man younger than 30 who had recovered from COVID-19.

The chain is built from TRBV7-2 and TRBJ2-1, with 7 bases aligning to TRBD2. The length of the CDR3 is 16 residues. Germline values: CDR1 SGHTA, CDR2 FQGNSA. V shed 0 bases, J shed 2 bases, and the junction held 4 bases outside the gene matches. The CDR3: CASSLAGGSAYNEQFF. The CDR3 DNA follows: TGTGCCAGCAGCTTAGCCGGCGGGAGCGCCTACAATGAGCAGTTCTTC.

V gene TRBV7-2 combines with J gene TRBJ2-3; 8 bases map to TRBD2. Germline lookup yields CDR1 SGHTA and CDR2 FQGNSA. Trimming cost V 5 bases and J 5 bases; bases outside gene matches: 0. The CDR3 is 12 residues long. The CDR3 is CASSAGGDTQYF. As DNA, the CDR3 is TGTGCCAGCAGCGCGGGGGGAGATACGCAGTATTTT.

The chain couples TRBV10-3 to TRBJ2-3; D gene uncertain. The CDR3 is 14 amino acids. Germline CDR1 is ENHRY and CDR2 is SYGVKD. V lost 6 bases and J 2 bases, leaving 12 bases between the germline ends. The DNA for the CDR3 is TGTGCCATCAGCTTTGCAGACTCCACAGATACGCAGTATTTT. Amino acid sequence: CAISFADSTDTQYF.

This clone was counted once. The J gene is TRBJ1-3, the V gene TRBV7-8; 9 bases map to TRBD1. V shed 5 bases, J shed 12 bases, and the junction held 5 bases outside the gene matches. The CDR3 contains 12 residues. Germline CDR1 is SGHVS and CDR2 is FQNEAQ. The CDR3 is CASSPDRGNIYF. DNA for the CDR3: TGTGCCAGCAGCCCGGACAGGGGCAACATATATTTT.

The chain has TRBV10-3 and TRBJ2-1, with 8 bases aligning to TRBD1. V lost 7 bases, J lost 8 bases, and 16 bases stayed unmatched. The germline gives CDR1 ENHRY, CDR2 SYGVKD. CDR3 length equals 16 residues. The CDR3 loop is CAIKSSTGRGRDEQFF. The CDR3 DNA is TGTGCCATCAAAAGCAGTACTGGCAGGGGGCGAGATGAGCAGTTCTTC.

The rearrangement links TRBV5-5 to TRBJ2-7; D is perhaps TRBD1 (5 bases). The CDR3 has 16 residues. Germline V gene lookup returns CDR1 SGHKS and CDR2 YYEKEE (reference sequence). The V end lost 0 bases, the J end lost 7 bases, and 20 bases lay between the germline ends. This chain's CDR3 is CASSLVLGPLPREQYF. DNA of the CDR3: TGTGCCAGCAGCTTGGTGTTGGGGCCGCTCCCGAGGGAGCAGTACTTC.

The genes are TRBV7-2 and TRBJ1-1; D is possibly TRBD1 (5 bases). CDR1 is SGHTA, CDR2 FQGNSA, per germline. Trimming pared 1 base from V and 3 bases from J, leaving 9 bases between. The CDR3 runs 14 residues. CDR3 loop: CASSLDWGDTEAFF. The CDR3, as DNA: TGTGCCAGCAGCTTAGATTGGGGGGACACTGAAGCTTTCTTT.

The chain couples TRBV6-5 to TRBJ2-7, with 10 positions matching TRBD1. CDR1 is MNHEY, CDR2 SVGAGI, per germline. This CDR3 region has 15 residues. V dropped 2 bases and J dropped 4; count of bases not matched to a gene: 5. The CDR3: CASSYRDRGRYEQYF. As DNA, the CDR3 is TGTGCCAGCAGTTACAGAGACAGGGGGCGATACGAGCAGTACTTC.

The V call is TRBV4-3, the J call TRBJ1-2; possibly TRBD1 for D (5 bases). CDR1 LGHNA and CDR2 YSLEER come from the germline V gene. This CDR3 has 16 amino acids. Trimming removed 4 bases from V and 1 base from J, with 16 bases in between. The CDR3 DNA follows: TGCGCCAGCAGCCCTCAGGGCGGTGCTTTTAACTATGGCTACACCTTC. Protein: CASSPQGGAFNYGYTF.

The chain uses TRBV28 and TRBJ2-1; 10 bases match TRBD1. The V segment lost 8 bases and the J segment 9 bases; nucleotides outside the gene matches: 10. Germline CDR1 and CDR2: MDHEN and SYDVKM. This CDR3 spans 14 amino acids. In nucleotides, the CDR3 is TGTGCCAGCCTTTGGGGGGGACAGGGGAGTGAGCAGTTCTTC. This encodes CASLWGGQGSEQFF.

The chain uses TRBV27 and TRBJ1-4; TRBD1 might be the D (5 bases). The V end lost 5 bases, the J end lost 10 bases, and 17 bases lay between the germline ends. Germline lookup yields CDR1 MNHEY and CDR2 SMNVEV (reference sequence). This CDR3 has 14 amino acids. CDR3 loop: CASSPPDSYGKLFF. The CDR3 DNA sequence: TGTGCCAGCAGTCCCCCCGACAGCTACGGAAAACTGTTTTTT.

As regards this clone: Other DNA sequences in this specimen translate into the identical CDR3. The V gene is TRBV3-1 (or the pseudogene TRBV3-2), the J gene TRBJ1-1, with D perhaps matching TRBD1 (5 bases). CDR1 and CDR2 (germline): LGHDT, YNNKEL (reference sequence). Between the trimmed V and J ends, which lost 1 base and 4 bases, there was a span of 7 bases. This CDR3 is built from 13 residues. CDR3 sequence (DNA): TGTGCCAGCAGCCAAGGGGGGGGCACTGAAGCTTTCTTT. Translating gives CASSQGGGTEAFF.

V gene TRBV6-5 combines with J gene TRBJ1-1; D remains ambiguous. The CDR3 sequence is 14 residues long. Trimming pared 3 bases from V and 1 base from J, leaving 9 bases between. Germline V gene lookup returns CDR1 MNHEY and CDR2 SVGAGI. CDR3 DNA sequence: TGTGCCAGCAGTTATGTACTCACGAACACTGAAGCTTTCTTT. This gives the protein CASSYVLTNTEAFF.

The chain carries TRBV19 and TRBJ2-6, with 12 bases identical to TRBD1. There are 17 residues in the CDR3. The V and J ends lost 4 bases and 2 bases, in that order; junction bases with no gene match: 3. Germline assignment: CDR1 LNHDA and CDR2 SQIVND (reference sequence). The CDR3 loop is CASSRGQGATGANVLTF. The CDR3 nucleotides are TGTGCCAGTAGTAGGGGACAGGGGGCAACTGGGGCCAACGTCCTGACTTTC.

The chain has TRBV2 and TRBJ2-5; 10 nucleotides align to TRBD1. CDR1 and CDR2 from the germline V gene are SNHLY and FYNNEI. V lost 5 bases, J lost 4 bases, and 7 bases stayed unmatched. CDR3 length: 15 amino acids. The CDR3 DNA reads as TGTGCCAGCAGTCGCAGGACAGGGGGAGGAGAGACCCAGTACTTC. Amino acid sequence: CASSRRTGGGETQYF.

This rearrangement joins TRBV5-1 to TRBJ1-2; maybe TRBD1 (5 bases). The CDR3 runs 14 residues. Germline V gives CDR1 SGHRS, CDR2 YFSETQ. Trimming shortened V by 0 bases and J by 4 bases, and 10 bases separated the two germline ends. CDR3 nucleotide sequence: TGCGCCAGCAGCTTGGGGGGCACGCGCTATGGCTACACCTTC. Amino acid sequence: CASSLGGTRYGYTF.

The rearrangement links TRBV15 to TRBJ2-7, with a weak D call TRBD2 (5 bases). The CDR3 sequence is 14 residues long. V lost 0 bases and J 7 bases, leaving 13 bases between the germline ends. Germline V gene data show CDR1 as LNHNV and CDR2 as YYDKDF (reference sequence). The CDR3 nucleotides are TGTGCCACCAGCAGAGATTCGCGGGTCTGGGAGCAGTACTTC. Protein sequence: CATSRDSRVWEQYF.

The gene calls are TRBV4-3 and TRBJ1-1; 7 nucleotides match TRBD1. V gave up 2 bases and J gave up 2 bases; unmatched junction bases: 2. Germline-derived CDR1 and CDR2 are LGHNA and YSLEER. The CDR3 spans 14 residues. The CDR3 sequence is CASSQRDSNTEAFF. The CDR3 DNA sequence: TGCGCCAGCAGCCAAAGGGACAGCAACACTGAAGCTTTCTTT.

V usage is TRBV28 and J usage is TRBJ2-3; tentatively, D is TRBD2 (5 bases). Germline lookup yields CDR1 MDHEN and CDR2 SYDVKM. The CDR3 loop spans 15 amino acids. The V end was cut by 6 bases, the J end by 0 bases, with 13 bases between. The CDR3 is CASSLAVTSTDTQYF. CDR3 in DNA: TGTGCCAGCAGCCTAGCCGTTACTAGCACAGATACGCAGTATTTT. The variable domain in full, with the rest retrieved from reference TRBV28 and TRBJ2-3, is DVKVTQSSRYLVKRTGEKVFLECVQDMDHENMFWYRQDPGLGLRLIYFSYDVKMKEKGDIPEGYSVSREKKERFSLILESASTNQTSMYLCASSLAVTSTDTQYFGPGTRLTVL.

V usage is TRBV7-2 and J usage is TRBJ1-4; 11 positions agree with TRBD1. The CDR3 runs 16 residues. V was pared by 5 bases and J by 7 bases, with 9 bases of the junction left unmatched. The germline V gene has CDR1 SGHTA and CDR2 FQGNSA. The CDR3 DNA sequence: TGTGCCAGCAGCCCAGGACAGGGGGCAGGTAGTGAAAAACTGTTTTTT. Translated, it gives CASSPGQGAGSEKLFF.

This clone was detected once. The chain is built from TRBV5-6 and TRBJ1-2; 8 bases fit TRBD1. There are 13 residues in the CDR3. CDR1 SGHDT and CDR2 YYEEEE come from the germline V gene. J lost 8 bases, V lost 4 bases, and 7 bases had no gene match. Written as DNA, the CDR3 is TGTGCCAGCAGCGTACAGGGGGTGAGCGGCTACACCTTC. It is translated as CASSVQGVSGYTF. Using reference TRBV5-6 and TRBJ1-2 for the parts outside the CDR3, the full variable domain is DAGVTQSPTHLIKTRGQQVTLRCSPKSGHDTVSWYQQALGQGPQFIFQYYEEEERQRGNFPDRFSGHQFPNYSSELNVNALLLGDSALYLCASSVQGVSGYTFGSGTRLTVV.

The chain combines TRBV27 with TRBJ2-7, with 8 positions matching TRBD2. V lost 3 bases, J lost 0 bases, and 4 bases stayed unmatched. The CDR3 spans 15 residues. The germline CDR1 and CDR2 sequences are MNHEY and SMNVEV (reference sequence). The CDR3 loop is CASSFSLAGSYEQYF. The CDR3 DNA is TGTGCCAGCAGTTTCAGTCTAGCGGGCTCCTACGAGCAGTACTTC.

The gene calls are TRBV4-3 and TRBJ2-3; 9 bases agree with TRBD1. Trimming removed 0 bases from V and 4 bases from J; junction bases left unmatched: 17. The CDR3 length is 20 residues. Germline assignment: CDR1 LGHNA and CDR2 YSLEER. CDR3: CASSQDTGQGKGGTADTQYF. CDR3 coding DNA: TGCGCCAGCAGCCAAGACACAGGACAGGGGAAGGGTGGCACGGCAGATACGCAGTATTTT.

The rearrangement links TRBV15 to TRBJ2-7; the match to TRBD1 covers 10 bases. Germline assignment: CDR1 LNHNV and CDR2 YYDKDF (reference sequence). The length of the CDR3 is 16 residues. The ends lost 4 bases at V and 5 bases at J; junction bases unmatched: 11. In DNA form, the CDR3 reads TGTGCCACCAGCACGCTAAGACAGGGGGCAGGGAACGAGCAGTACTTC. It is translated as CATSTLRQGAGNEQYF.

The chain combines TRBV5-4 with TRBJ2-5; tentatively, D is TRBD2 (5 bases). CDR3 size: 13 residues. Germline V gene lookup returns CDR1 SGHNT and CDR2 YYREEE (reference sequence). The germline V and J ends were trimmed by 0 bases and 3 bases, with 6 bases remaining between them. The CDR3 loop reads CASSLAAEETQYF. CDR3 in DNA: TGTGCCAGCAGCTTGGCAGCGGAAGAGACCCAGTACTTC.

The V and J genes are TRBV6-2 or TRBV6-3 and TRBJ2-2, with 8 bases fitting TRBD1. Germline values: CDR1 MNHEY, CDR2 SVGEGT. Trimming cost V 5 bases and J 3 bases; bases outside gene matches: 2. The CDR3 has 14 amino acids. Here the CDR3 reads CASSPQGDTGELFF. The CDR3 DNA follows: TGTGCCAGCAGTCCACAGGGGGACACCGGGGAGCTGTTTTTT.